What follows are 23 T cell receptor beta chains derived from one specimen sequenced in a study of human T cells and chemical hapten exposure. This sample's time point: pre-sensitization, week 0. Sample treatment: therapeutic diphenylcyclopropenone sensitization with weekly scalp DPC. TCRdb ran MiXCR on the RACE reads and lists one entry per CDR3 protein. The data show about 380,000 distinct CDR3 sequences, with around 5.5% seen just once and 2% to 3% held by the top ten. The specimen was whole blood, collected in connection with sensitization to the hapten diphenylcyclopropenone (DPC). The receptors stem from a woman aged 45-65 years with alopecia areata. Some clones in this sample may be carry-over from other donors' samples.

V gene TRBV6-1 combines with J gene TRBJ1-3; D unresolved. Germline CDR1 is MNHNS and CDR2 is SASEGT. The CDR3 extends over 15 amino acids. V lost 1 base and J 2 bases, leaving 9 bases between the germline ends. The CDR3 is CASSEGAEPGNTIYF. Written as DNA, the CDR3 is TGTGCCAGCAGTGAAGGGGCAGAACCTGGAAACACCATATATTTT.

This clonotype was counted many times. The chain links TRBV3-1 to TRBJ1-2, with D uncertain. Trimming pared 4 bases from V and 4 bases from J, leaving 10 bases between. The V gene's germline CDR1 is LGHDT and CDR2 YNNKEL (reference sequence). The CDR3 has 13 amino acids. Written as DNA, the CDR3 is TGTGCCAGCAGCCTCACCGAGCCCTATGGCTACACCTTC. This gives the protein CASSLTEPYGYTF. The full variable domain, completed using reference TRBV3-1 and TRBJ1-2, is DTAVSQTPKYLVTQMGNDKSIKCEQNLGHDTMYWYKQDSKKFLKIMFSYNNKELIINETVPNRFSPKSPDKAHLNLHINSLELGDSAVYFCASSLTEPYGYTFGSGTRLTVV.

The gene calls are TRBV5-1 and TRBJ2-2, with D unclear. CDR1 and CDR2 (germline): SGHRS, YFSETQ. This CDR3 has 15 residues. Between the trimmed V and J ends, which lost 0 bases and 1 base, there was a span of 7 bases. In DNA, the CDR3 is TGCGCCAGCAGCTTGGACGGAAAGAACACCGGGGAGCTGTTTTTT. Translation gives CASSLDGKNTGELFF.

V and J are TRBV16 and TRBJ2-7; 10 nucleotides agree with TRBD1. The J segment lost 7 bases and the V segment lost 0 bases, leaving 6 bases of the junction unmatched. CDR1 is KGHSY and CDR2 is FQNENV in the germline V gene. There are 15 residues in the CDR3. The CDR3 reads CASSQSGQGIGEQYF. CDR3 coding DNA: TGTGCCAGCAGCCAATCGGGACAGGGGATAGGGGAGCAGTACTTC.

This clonotype was seen a handful of times. The CDR3 region is CASSRVIQETQYF. The CDR3 DNA follows: TGTGCCAGCAGTCGAGTGATCCAAGAGACCCAGTACTTC. V gene TRBV28 combines with J gene TRBJ2-5, with D unresolved. CDR3 length: 13 residues. Trimming removed 5 bases at V and 1 base at J, with 8 bases between. Germline assignment: CDR1 MDHEN and CDR2 SYDVKM.

The table lists this clonotype with many counts. The CDR3 nucleotides read TGTGCCAGCAGTCCCTTAGCGGGAGCCAGCACAGATACGCAGTATTTT. This translates into CASSPLAGASTDTQYF. The rearrangement links TRBV28 to TRBJ2-3, with 9 positions matching TRBD2. Germline V gene lookup returns CDR1 MDHEN and CDR2 SYDVKM. V gave up 5 bases and J gave up 0 bases; unmatched junction bases: 6. This CDR3 comprises 16 residues. The whole variable domain, remainder taken from reference TRBV28 and TRBJ2-3, is DVKVTQSSRYLVKRTGEKVFLECVQDMDHENMFWYRQDPGLGLRLIYFSYDVKMKEKGDIPEGYSVSREKKERFSLILESASTNQTSMYLCASSPLAGASTDTQYFGPGTRLTVL.

This clonotype was found many times. The chain couples TRBV20-1 to TRBJ2-7; D not certain. The germline gives CDR1 DFQATT, CDR2 SNEGSKA (reference sequence). V lost 6 bases to trimming and J lost 6 bases, with 21 bases between them. This CDR3 is built from 14 residues. The CDR3, as DNA: TGCAGTGCCCCAAACCCCCAGGTTTCAAGCGAGCAGTACTTC. Translating it yields CSAPNPQVSSEQYF.

Many counts were recorded for this clonotype. This chain joins TRBV4-3 and TRBJ2-5; 7 bases are shared with TRBD2. From germline, CDR1 is LGHNA and CDR2 YSLEER. The CDR3 extends over 15 amino acids. V trimming: 8 bases; J trimming: 5 bases; junction bases outside the gene matches: 14. DNA of the CDR3: TGCGCCAGCCTCTGGGCGGGGGAGGGGCATGAGACCCAGTACTTC. It is translated as CASLWAGEGHETQYF.

The sample holds many counts of this clonotype. The rearrangement links TRBV12-5 to TRBJ2-5; TRBD2 agrees at 7 bases. There are 18 residues in the CDR3. CDR1 is LGHNT, CDR2 FRNRAP, per germline. Trimming at V came to 0 bases and at J to 3 bases, leaving 13 bases not matched to a gene. As DNA, the CDR3 is TGTGCTAGTGGTTTGGTACCGGACGGGAGGACTAGAGAAGAGACCCAGTACTTC. Encoded protein: CASGLVPDGRTREETQYF.

This clonotype was counted a few times. This chain connects TRBV24-1 to TRBJ2-3; D call uncertain. The V gene lost 5 bases and the J gene lost 1 base, with 6 bases spanning the gap. Germline V lookup: CDR1 KGHDR, CDR2 SFDVKD. CDR3 length: 13 amino acids. The CDR3 region is CATSVEGTDTQYF. The CDR3 DNA reads as TGTGCCACCAGTGTTGAAGGCACAGATACGCAGTATTTT.

V gene TRBV28 combines with J gene TRBJ2-6; a possible D gene is TRBD2 (7 bases). Germline loops: CDR1 MDHEN, CDR2 SYDVKM. V lost 4 bases and J 2 bases, leaving 12 bases between the germline ends. CDR3 size: 16 residues. The CDR3 protein is CASSYGGGAGANVLTF. CDR3 DNA sequence: TGTGCCAGCAGTTATGGGGGGGGCGCTGGGGCCAACGTCCTGACTTTC.

This clonotype was observed at least ten times. This chain uses TRBV16 with TRBJ1-1; TRBD1 might be the D (6 bases). Germline V lookup: CDR1 KGHSY, CDR2 FQNENV. This CDR3 contains 13 residues. V was pared by 1 base and J by 5 bases, with 8 bases between. The CDR3: CASSQYDRTEAFF. The CDR3 coding sequence is TGTGCCAGCAGCCAATACGACAGGACTGAAGCTTTCTTT. Filled out from reference TRBV16 and TRBJ1-1, the complete variable domain reads GEEVAQTPKHLVRGEGQKAKLYCAPIKGHSYVFWYQQVLKNEFKFLISFQNENVFDETGMPKERFSAKCLPNSPCSLEIQATKLEDSAVYFCASSQYDRTEAFFGQGTRLTVV.

This clonotype was observed many times. The chain employs TRBV7-9 and TRBJ1-1; no firm D call. Germline V gene sequence: CDR1 SEHNR, CDR2 FQNEAQ (reference sequence). V was trimmed by 4 bases and J by 8 bases, leaving 11 bases between them. The CDR3 is 12 amino acids. CDR3 bases: TGTGCCAGCAGCTCCCGAGCGGGAGAAGCTTTCTTT. Residues: CASSSRAGEAFF.

Only a few counts were recorded for this clonotype. The gene calls are TRBV4-1 and TRBJ2-7, with D possibly called TRBD1 or TRBD2 (5 bases each). The CDR3 spans 13 residues. Germline V gene lookup returns CDR1 MGHRA and CDR2 YSYEKL. V lost 3 bases and J 0 bases, leaving 6 bases between the germline ends. The CDR3 loop reads CASSQGTSYEQYF. Here the CDR3 DNA reads TGCGCCAGCAGCCAGGGGACCTCCTACGAGCAGTACTTC.

This clonotype was picked up many times. The rearrangement uses TRBV5-1 and TRBJ1-2, with TRBD1 matching 7 bases. The ends lost 7 bases at V and 3 bases at J; junction bases unmatched: 12. Germline CDR1 is SGHRS and CDR2 is YFSETQ. The CDR3 totals 15 residues. The CDR3 is CASAFATGEDYGYTF. CDR3 nucleotide sequence: TGCGCCAGCGCCTTTGCAACAGGGGAGGACTATGGCTACACCTTC. Drawing the rest from reference TRBV5-1 and TRBJ1-2, the complete variable domain is KAGVTQTPRYLIKTRGQQVTLSCSPISGHRSVSWYQQTPGQGLQFLFEYFSETQRNKGNFPGRFSGRQFSNSRSEMNVSTLELGDSALYLCASAFATGEDYGYTFGSGTRLTVV.

The chain employs TRBV11-2 and TRBJ1-6; D remains ambiguous. The CDR3 length is 14 residues. Trimming removed 3 bases from V and 9 bases from J, with 12 bases in between. The V gene's germline CDR1 is SGHAT and CDR2 FQNNGV. The CDR3 reads CASSFEEVASPLHF. The CDR3 DNA reads as TGTGCCAGCAGCTTTGAGGAAGTAGCTTCACCCCTCCACTTT.

This clonotype has more than one count but fewer than ten. This chain links TRBV12-3 or TRBV12-4 with TRBJ1-1; a weak D match, TRBD1 (5 bases). Trimming cost V 3 bases and J 6 bases, with 11 bases left between them. This CDR3 is built from 13 residues. Written as DNA, the CDR3 is TGTGCCAGCAGTTTCCCCCAGGGACCTGAAGCTTTCTTT. This gives the protein CASSFPQGPEAFF.

This clonotype appeared many times. The V gene is TRBV9, the J gene TRBJ2-5; 14 bases agree with TRBD2. V was clipped by 4 bases and J by 3 bases; unmatched bases: 5. Germline V gene data show CDR1 as SGDLS and CDR2 as YYNGEE. The length of the CDR3 is 16 residues. The CDR3 DNA reads as TGTGCCAGCAGCCCTCGGACTAGCGGGGGGAAAGAGACCCAGTACTTC. This gives the protein CASSPRTSGGKETQYF.

This clonotype was counted ten times or more. The CDR3 loop is CASSPPGSWVREQFF. CDR3 coding DNA: TGTGCCAGCAGTCCCCCCGGCAGTTGGGTGAGGGAGCAGTTCTTC. This rearrangement joins TRBV27 to TRBJ2-1; no clear D gene. The germline V and J ends were trimmed by 5 bases and 10 bases, with 21 bases remaining between them. From germline, CDR1 is MNHEY and CDR2 SMNVEV (reference sequence). The CDR3 runs to 15 residues.

This clonotype turned up a few times. This chain uses TRBV28 with TRBJ2-5; tentatively, D is TRBD2 (5 bases). Germline V CDR1 and CDR2: MDHEN, SYDVKM. The CDR3 sequence is 18 residues long. Between the trimmed V and J ends, which lost 5 bases and 3 bases, there was a span of 25 bases. In DNA form, the CDR3 reads TGTGCCAGCAGTCCTGGGATCACCTACGGAGCGGAGAAAGAGACCCAGTACTTC. Translating gives CASSPGITYGAEKETQYF.

The gene calls are TRBV3-1 and TRBJ2-2, with D unclear. Germline CDR1 LGHDT, CDR2 YNNKEL (reference sequence). V was pared by 7 bases and J by 5 bases, with 8 bases between. The CDR3 runs 12 residues. CDR3 nucleotides: TGTGCCAGCAACCGCCAGACCGGGGAGCTGTTTTTT. This gives the protein CASNRQTGELFF. The variable domain in full, with the rest retrieved from reference TRBV3-1 and TRBJ2-2, is DTAVSQTPKYLVTQMGNDKSIKCEQNLGHDTMYWYKQDSKKFLKIMFSYNNKELIINETVPNRFSPKSPDKAHLNLHINSLELGDSAVYFCASNRQTGELFFGEGSRLTVL.

This clonotype was observed at least ten times. The J gene is TRBJ2-7, the V gene TRBV29-1; 11 bases agree with TRBD2. Trimming at V came to 4 bases and at J to 7 bases, leaving 9 bases not matched to a gene. Germline values: CDR1 SQVTM, CDR2 ANQGSEA. The CDR3 is made up of 14 amino acids. The CDR3 here is CSVVIAGGPNEQYF. CDR3 DNA sequence: TGCAGCGTTGTTATAGCGGGAGGGCCGAATGAGCAGTACTTC.

The rearrangement uses TRBV20-1 and TRBJ2-3; possibly TRBD2 for D (6 bases). V gave up 7 bases and J gave up 4 bases, with 18 bases separating them. The CDR3 covers 14 residues. Germline values: CDR1 DFQATT, CDR2 SNEGSKA (reference sequence). The CDR3 nucleotides read TGCAGTGTTCGCGACGGGGGAGTGGCAGATACGCAGTATTTT. This encodes CSVRDGGVADTQYF.